The text below deals with one TCR beta chain. The antigen is unknown. The length of the CDR3 is 11 residues. Looked up from germline, CDR1 is SQVTM and CDR2 is ANQGSEA. This record comes from a study of CXCR3-negative and CXCR3-positive naive CD8 T cells. Through 5' RACE with UMI labels, the TRB cDNA libraries were prepared. Following a re-call of the 5' RACE reads, TCRdb has one entry per CDR3 protein and lacks DNA. Listed are 85,000 to 90,000 distinct CDR3 sequences; roughly 0.8% falls within the top ten. General study findings and limits: The study found more hydrophobic TRB CDR3s in CXCR3-positive naive cells than in CXCR3-negative naive cells.

The rearrangement uses TRBV29-1 and TRBJ2-5; the D call from TCRdb, TRBD1, cannot be confirmed without DNA. This clonotype originated in a human donor in good health. Some clones in this sample may be carry-over from other donors' samples. The source material was naive CXCR3+ CD8+ T cells from blood. The subset was: CD45RO-CCR7+CD27+CD95- naive CD8+ T cells expressing CXCR3 (TNR3+). This CDR3 reads CSARQGETQYF.